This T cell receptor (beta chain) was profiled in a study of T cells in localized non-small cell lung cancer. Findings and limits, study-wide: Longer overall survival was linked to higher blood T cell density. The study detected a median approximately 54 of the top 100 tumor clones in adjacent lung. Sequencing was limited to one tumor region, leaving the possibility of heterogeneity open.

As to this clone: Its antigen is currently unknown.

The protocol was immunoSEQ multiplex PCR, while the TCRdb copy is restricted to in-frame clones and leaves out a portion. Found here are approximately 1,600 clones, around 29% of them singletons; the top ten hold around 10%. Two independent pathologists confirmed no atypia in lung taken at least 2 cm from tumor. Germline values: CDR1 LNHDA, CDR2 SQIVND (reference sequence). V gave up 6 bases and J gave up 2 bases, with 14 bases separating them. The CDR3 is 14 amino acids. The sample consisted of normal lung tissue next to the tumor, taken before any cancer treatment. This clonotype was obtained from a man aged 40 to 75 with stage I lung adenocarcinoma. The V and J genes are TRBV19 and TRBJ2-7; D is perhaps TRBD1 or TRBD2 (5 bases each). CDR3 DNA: TGTGCCAGTAGCACGGGACCGACTACCTACGAGCAGTACTTC. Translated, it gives CASSTGPTTYEQYF.